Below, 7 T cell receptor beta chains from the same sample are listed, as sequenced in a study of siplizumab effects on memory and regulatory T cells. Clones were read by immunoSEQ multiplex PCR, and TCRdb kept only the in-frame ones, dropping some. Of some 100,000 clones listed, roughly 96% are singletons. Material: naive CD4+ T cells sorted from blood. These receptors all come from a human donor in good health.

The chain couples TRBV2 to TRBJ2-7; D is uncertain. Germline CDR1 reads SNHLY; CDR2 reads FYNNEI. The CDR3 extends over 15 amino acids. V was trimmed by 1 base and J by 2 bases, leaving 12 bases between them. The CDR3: CASSEGWADPYEQYF. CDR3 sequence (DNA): TGTGCCAGCAGTGAAGGTTGGGCAGACCCCTACGAGCAGTACTTC.

CDR3 bases: TGTGCCAGCAGTATGACCGGGACCGTTCCCTACGAGCAGTACTTC. Amino acids: CASSMTGTVPYEQYF. This sequence joins TRBV5-6 and TRBJ2-7, with D perhaps being TRBD1 or TRBD2 (5 bases each). This CDR3 has 15 amino acids. Trimming took off 5 bases at V and 2 bases at J, with 17 bases between the two ends. The germline V gene encodes CDR1 SGHDT and CDR2 YYEEEE. The full variable domain, rest sourced from reference TRBV5-6 and TRBJ2-7, is DAGVTQSPTHLIKTRGQQVTLRCSPKSGHDTVSWYQQALGQGPQFIFQYYEEEERQRGNFPDRFSGHQFPNYSSELNVNALLLGDSALYLCASSMTGTVPYEQYFGPGTRLTVT.

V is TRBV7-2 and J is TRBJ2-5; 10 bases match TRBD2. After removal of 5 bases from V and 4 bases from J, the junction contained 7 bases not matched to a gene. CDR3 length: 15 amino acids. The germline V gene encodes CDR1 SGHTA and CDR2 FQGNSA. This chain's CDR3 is CASSEGSGRGETQYF. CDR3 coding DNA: TGTGCCAGCAGCGAGGGGAGCGGGAGGGGAGAGACCCAGTACTTC.

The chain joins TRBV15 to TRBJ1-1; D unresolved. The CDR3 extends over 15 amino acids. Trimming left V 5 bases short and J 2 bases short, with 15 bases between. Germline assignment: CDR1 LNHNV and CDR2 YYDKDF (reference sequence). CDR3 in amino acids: CATSRRSSLNTEAFF. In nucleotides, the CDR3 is TGTGCCACCAGCCGCCGTTCCAGTTTAAACACTGAAGCTTTCTTT.

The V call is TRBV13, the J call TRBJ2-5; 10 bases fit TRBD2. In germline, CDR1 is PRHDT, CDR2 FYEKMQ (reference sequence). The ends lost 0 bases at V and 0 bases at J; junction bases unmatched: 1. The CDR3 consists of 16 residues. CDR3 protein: CASSLGSGGYQETQYF. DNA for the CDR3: TGTGCCAGCAGCTTAGGTAGCGGGGGGTACCAAGAGACCCAGTACTTC.

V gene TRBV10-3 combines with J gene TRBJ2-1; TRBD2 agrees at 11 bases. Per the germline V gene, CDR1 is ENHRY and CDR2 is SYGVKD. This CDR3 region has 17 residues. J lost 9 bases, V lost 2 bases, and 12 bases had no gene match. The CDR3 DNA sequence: TGTGCCATCAGTGAGCCTGGGACTAGCGGTCGGGCGGGTGAGCAGTTCTTC. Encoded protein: CAISEPGTSGRAGEQFF.

The CDR3 DNA sequence: TGTGCCAGCACTCGAGGCGGGGGGGCGAACGAGCAGTACTTC. Amino acid sequence: CASTRGGGANEQYF. This chain links TRBV5-8 with TRBJ2-7, with 9 bases matching TRBD2. This CDR3 comprises 14 residues. Germline trimming cut 6 bases from V and 5 bases from J; bases unmatched to any gene: 9. The germline CDR1 and CDR2 sequences are SGHTS and YDEGEE. The whole variable domain, remainder taken from reference TRBV5-8 and TRBJ2-7, is EAGVTQSPTHLIKTRGQQATLRCSPISGHTSVYWYQQALGLGLQFLLWYDEGEERNRGNFPPRFSGRQFPNYSSELNVNALELEDSALYLCASTRGGGANEQYFGPGTRLTVT.